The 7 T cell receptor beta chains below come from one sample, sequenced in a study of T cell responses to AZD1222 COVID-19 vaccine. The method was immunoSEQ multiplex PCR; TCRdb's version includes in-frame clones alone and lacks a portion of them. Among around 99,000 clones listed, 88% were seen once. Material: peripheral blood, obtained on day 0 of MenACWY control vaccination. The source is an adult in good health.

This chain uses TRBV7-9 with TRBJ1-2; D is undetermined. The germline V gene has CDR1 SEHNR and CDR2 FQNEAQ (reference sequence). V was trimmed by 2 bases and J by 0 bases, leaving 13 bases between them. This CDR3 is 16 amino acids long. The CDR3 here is CASSLSRALANYGYTF. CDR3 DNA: TGTGCCAGCAGCTTATCCCGGGCCCTAGCTAACTATGGCTACACCTTC.

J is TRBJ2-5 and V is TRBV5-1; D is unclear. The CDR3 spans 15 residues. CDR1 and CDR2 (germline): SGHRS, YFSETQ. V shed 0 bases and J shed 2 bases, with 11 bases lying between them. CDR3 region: CASSLARHSQETQYF. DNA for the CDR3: TGCGCCAGCAGCTTGGCCCGTCACAGTCAAGAGACCCAGTACTTC.

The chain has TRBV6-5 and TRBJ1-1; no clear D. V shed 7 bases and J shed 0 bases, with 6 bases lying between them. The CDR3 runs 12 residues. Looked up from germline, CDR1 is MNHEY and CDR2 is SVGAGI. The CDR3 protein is CASIWLNTEAFF. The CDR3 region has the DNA TGTGCCAGCATCTGGTTGAACACTGAAGCTTTCTTT.

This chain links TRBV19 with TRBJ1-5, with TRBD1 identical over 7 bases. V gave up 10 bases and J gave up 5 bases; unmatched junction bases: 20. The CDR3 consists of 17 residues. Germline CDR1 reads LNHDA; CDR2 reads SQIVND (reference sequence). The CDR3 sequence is CATRGWGMADGDQPQHF. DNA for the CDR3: TGTGCCACCAGGGGGTGGGGAATGGCAGATGGAGATCAGCCCCAGCATTTT.

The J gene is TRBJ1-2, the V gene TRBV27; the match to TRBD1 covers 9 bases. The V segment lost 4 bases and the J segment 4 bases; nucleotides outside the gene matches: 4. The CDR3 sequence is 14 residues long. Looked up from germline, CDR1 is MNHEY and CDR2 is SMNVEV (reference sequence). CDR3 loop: CASSSTGGPYGYTF. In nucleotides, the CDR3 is TGTGCCAGCAGTTCTACAGGGGGCCCCTATGGCTACACCTTC.

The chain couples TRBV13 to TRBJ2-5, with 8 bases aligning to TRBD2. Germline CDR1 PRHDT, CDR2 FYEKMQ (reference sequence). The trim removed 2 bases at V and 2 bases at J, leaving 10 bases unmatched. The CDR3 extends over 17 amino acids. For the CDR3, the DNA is TGTGCCAGCAGCTTACTAGGGGTAGCGGGGCAACAAGAGACCCAGTACTTC. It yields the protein CASSLLGVAGQQETQYF.

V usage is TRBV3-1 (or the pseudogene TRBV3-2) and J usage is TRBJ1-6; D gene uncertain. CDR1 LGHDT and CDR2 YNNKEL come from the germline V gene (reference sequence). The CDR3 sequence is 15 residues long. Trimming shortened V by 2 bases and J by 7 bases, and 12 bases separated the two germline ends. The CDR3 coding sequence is TGTGCCAGCAGCCAAAATGGCCGGGGAAATTCACCCCTCCACTTT. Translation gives CASSQNGRGNSPLHF.